These 25 T cell receptor beta chains originate from one sample sequenced in a study of shared T cell receptors in the human thymus. The protocol was immunoSEQ multiplex PCR, while the TCRdb copy is restricted to in-frame clones and leaves out a portion. Found here are under 700,000 clones, approximately 80% of them singletons; the top ten hold roughly 0.013%. This sample also appeared in a second study, on human thymus T cells.

Sequencing input: thymocytes. The source of these receptors is a boy less than two years old with a congenital heart defect.

This clone has only a few counts. The chain combines TRBV29-1 with TRBJ2-1; 12 nucleotides align to TRBD2. This CDR3 spans 15 amino acids. The V segment lost 1 base and the J segment 5 bases; nucleotides outside the gene matches: 3. Germline-derived CDR1 and CDR2 are SQVTM and ANQGSEA. This CDR3 is CSVEGGTSGHNEQFF. CDR3 bases: TGCAGCGTTGAAGGCGGGACTAGCGGGCACAATGAGCAGTTCTTC.

The gene calls are TRBV19 and TRBJ2-3; no clear D. There are 13 residues in the CDR3. Germline loops: CDR1 LNHDA, CDR2 SQIVND (reference sequence). The V gene lost 5 bases and the J gene lost 3 bases, with 9 bases spanning the gap. The CDR3: CASSLARTDTQYF. CDR3 nucleotides: TGTGCCAGTAGTCTCGCGCGGACAGATACGCAGTATTTT.

The V gene is TRBV6-1, the J gene TRBJ1-5; perhaps TRBD1 as D (6 bases). Per the germline V gene, CDR1 is MNHNS and CDR2 is SASEGT. V gave up 3 bases and J gave up 3 bases, with 12 bases separating them. The CDR3 runs to 15 residues. The CDR3 sequence: CASSDEGGLNQPQHF. DNA of the CDR3: TGTGCCAGCAGTGATGAAGGGGGTCTCAATCAGCCCCAGCATTTT.

This clone appeared once. This sequence joins TRBV19 and TRBJ2-1, with D possibly matching TRBD2 (5 bases). CDR1 LNHDA and CDR2 SQIVND come from the germline V gene (reference sequence). This CDR3 contains 15 residues. The germline V and J ends were trimmed by 5 bases and 5 bases, with 16 bases remaining between them. CDR3 sequence reads: CASSRPSGRNNEQFF. DNA for the CDR3: TGTGCCAGTAGTCGTCCCAGCGGTAGAAACAATGAGCAGTTCTTC.

This clone showed up just a few times. This sequence joins TRBV25-1 and TRBJ1-4, with 9 bases lining up with TRBD1. Germline lookup yields CDR1 MGHDK and CDR2 SYGVNS. There are 16 residues in the CDR3. After removal of 5 bases from V and 0 bases from J, the junction contained 4 bases not matched to a gene. CDR3 sequence reads: CASSLDRGATNEKLFF. CDR3 DNA sequence: TGTGCCAGCAGTTTAGACAGGGGGGCAACTAATGAAAAACTGTTTTTT.

The V and J genes are TRBV28 and TRBJ2-7; the D gene is possibly TRBD2 (5 bases). The germline V gene encodes CDR1 MDHEN and CDR2 SYDVKM. Trimming removed 5 bases at V and 5 bases at J, with 13 bases between. This CDR3 comprises 13 residues. The CDR3 loop reads CASSVRGLHEQYF. The CDR3 coding sequence is TGTGCCAGCAGTGTTCGGGGTCTCCACGAGCAGTACTTC.

This clone came up once. The chain links TRBV4-1 to TRBJ2-1; TRBD1 is a possible D gene (6 bases). From germline, CDR1 is MGHRA and CDR2 YSYEKL. This CDR3 comprises 16 residues. V gave up 1 base and J gave up 3 bases, with 13 bases separating them. For the CDR3, the DNA is TGCGCCAGCAGCCAAGGGGCCCCACAGGGCTACAATGAGCAGTTCTTC. Encoded protein: CASSQGAPQGYNEQFF.

J is TRBJ2-7 and V is TRBV28; maybe TRBD1 (6 bases). Germline V gene sequence: CDR1 MDHEN, CDR2 SYDVKM. CDR3 length: 16 amino acids. The V end lost 3 bases, the J end lost 0 bases, and 15 bases lay between the germline ends. CDR3 DNA sequence: TGTGCCAGCAGTTTTCCGAGGGGGTCTAGCTCCTACGAGCAGTACTTC. It codes for CASSFPRGSSSYEQYF.

This chain connects TRBV7-2 to TRBJ1-1, with D maybe TRBD1 (6 bases). Germline CDR1 and CDR2: SGHTA and FQGNSA. The V and J ends lost 5 bases and 2 bases respectively, with 12 bases between them. The CDR3 runs 14 residues. CDR3 bases: TGTGCCAGCAGCCCCCAACAGGGTAACACTGAAGCTTTCTTT. Protein: CASSPQQGNTEAFF.

The V and J genes are TRBV19 and TRBJ2-7; D is perhaps TRBD1 (6 bases). Trimming took 9 bases from V and 1 from J, leaving 16 bases between them. The germline gives CDR1 LNHDA, CDR2 SQIVND (reference sequence). This CDR3 region has 14 residues. The CDR3 sequence is CASRGQRNSYEQYF. CDR3 in DNA: TGTGCCAGCAGAGGACAGCGCAATTCCTACGAGCAGTACTTC. Looking up the rest from reference TRBV19 and TRBJ2-7 gives the full variable domain: DGGITQSPKYLFRKEGQNVTLSCEQNLNHDAMYWYRQDPGQGLRLIYYSQIVNDFQKGDIAEGYSVSREKKESFPLTVTSAQKNPTAFYLCASRGQRNSYEQYFGPGTRLTVT.

The chain has TRBV30 and TRBJ2-2, with D perhaps TRBD1 (6 bases). This CDR3 has 15 residues. Germline CDR1 and CDR2: GTSNPN and SVGIG (reference sequence). V was pared by 1 base and J by 7 bases, with 16 bases between. CDR3: CAWSEGGGNGGELFF. The CDR3 region has the DNA TGTGCCTGGAGTGAAGGGGGTGGAAACGGCGGGGAGCTGTTTTTT.

The rearrangement joins TRBV5-1 to TRBJ2-7; 9 nucleotides line up with TRBD1. CDR3 size: 15 residues. Looked up from germline, CDR1 is SGHRS and CDR2 is YFSETQ. After removal of 7 bases from V and 2 bases from J, the junction contained 10 bases not matched to a gene. The CDR3: CASSRPGQGTYEQYF. The CDR3 nucleotides are TGCGCCAGCTCACGTCCGGGACAGGGAACCTACGAGCAGTACTTC. The full variable domain, completed using reference TRBV5-1 and TRBJ2-7, is KAGVTQTPRYLIKTRGQQVTLSCSPISGHRSVSWYQQTPGQGLQFLFEYFSETQRNKGNFPGRFSGRQFSNSRSEMNVSTLELGDSALYLCASSRPGQGTYEQYFGPGTRLTVT.

The V and J genes are TRBV4-3 and TRBJ2-3; 10 bases match TRBD2. Germline assignment: CDR1 LGHNA and CDR2 YSLEER. Germline trimming cut 1 base from V and 4 bases from J; bases unmatched to any gene: 5. CDR3 length: 16 residues. The DNA for the CDR3 is TGCGCCAGCAGCCAAGTCACTAGCGGGAAGGCAGATACGCAGTATTTT. Translated: CASSQVTSGKADTQYF.

The chain recombines TRBV5-4 with TRBJ1-2; D is unclear. Germline V lookup: CDR1 SGHNT, CDR2 YYREEE (reference sequence). The CDR3 contains 16 residues. V lost 0 bases and J 8 bases, leaving 20 bases between the germline ends. The CDR3 sequence is CASSLAVPRNRLGYTF. The CDR3 DNA sequence: TGTGCCAGCAGCTTGGCGGTGCCCCGTAACCGCTTAGGCTACACCTTC.

This clone was seen a handful of times. The chain employs TRBV4-3 and TRBJ2-5, with 8 bases aligning to TRBD2. The CDR3 sequence is 18 residues long. CDR1 and CDR2 from the germline V gene are LGHNA and YSLEER. V shed 0 bases, J shed 2 bases, and the junction held 11 bases outside the gene matches. The CDR3 is CASSQDRFGAGGQETQYF. The CDR3 nucleotides are TGCGCCAGCAGCCAAGATCGGTTTGGGGCGGGAGGACAAGAGACCCAGTACTTC.

The genes are TRBV15 and TRBJ2-7; 8 nucleotides align to TRBD1. V lost 6 bases and J lost 2; bases outside the gene matches: 12. The length of the CDR3 is 16 residues. Germline-derived CDR1 and CDR2 are LNHNV and YYDKDF (reference sequence). The CDR3 DNA is TGTGCCACCAGGGCTCGAGGGGCAGGGGGCACCTACGAGCAGTACTTC. It codes for CATRARGAGGTYEQYF. The variable domain in full, with the rest retrieved from reference TRBV15 and TRBJ2-7, is DAMVIQNPRYQVTQFGKPVTLSCSQTLNHNVMYWYQQKSSQAPKLLFHYYDKDFNNEADTPDNFQSRRPNTSFCFLDIRSPGLGDTAMYLCATRARGAGGTYEQYFGPGTRLTVT.

This chain joins TRBV5-8 and TRBJ2-7; D not resolved. The CDR3 covers 12 residues. The germline V gene has CDR1 SGHTS and CDR2 YDEGEE. Trimming removed 0 bases at V and 6 bases at J, with 7 bases between. DNA of the CDR3: TGTGCCAGCAGCTTGGACCACTTCGAGCAGTACTTC. It specifies CASSLDHFEQYF.

This clone was seen more than once but under ten times. V is TRBV11-3 and J is TRBJ2-7, with a possible D match to TRBD1 (5 bases). This CDR3 has 14 amino acids. V was pared by 5 bases and J by 4 bases, with 15 bases between. Germline CDR1 is SGHNT and CDR2 is YENEEA. CDR3 in amino acids: CASSRWGAEYEQYF. CDR3 sequence (DNA): TGTGCCAGCAGCCGTTGGGGCGCGGAGTACGAGCAGTACTTC.

This chain joins TRBV14 and TRBJ2-7; 8 bases fit TRBD1. V lost 0 bases and J lost 6; bases outside the gene matches: 10. CDR1 and CDR2 from the germline V gene are SGHDN and FVKESK. CDR3 length: 16 amino acids. The CDR3 nucleotides are TGTGCCAGCAGCCAAGAGGGGCAGGGGGCGCCCCGCGAGCAGTACTTC. Protein product: CASSQEGQGAPREQYF.

J is TRBJ2-3 and V is TRBV11-2; D ambiguous. The CDR3 runs 15 residues. Germline CDR1 SGHAT, CDR2 FQNNGV. V lost 0 bases and J 1 base, leaving 8 bases between the germline ends. CDR3 amino acids: CASSLEEKGTDTQYF. CDR3 nucleotide sequence: TGTGCCAGCAGCTTAGAGGAGAAGGGCACAGATACGCAGTATTTT.

This chain joins TRBV4-1 and TRBJ1-4, with 10 nucleotides matching TRBD1. The V gene end was trimmed by 2 bases and the J gene end by 7 bases; junction bases not matched to a gene: 7. Per germline, CDR1 MGHRA and CDR2 YSYEKL. This CDR3 is built from 16 residues. The CDR3 here is CASSQSGQGSTEKLFF. The CDR3 DNA reads TGCGCCAGCAGCCAATCGGGACAGGGGAGTACTGAAAAACTGTTTTTT.

CDR3 sequence reads: CASSPRLALNDEQYF. For the CDR3, the DNA is TGCGCCAGCAGCCCCCGACTAGCTCTAAACGACGAGCAGTACTTC. The chain employs TRBV4-1 and TRBJ2-7, with TRBD2 matching over 7 bases. Trimming at V came to 4 bases and at J to 5 bases, leaving 11 bases not matched to a gene. CDR1 and CDR2 from the germline V gene are MGHRA and YSYEKL. The CDR3 is 15 amino acids.

On this clone itself: Other DNA sequences from this sample encode an identical CDR3 as well. The CDR3 bases are TGTGCCTGGAGTGTACCCTCCTCCCCCCTCGACAGCTATGGCTACACCTTC. Protein: CAWSVPSSPLDSYGYTF. This sequence joins TRBV30 and TRBJ1-2, with a tentative D call TRBD1 (5 bases). Germline V CDR1 and CDR2: GTSNPN, SVGIG (reference sequence). The CDR3 is 17 amino acids. V was pared by 0 bases and J by 4 bases, with 21 bases between. Full variable domain (outside the CDR3, taken from reference TRBV30 and TRBJ1-2): SQTIHQWPATLVQPVGSPLSLECTVEGTSNPNLYWYRQAAGRGLQLLFYSVGIGQISSEVPQNLSASRPQDRQFILSSKKLLLSDSGFYLCAWSVPSSPLDSYGYTFGSGTRLTVV.

The chain joins TRBV6-5 to TRBJ2-5, with 7 bases aligning to TRBD1. Matching the DNA end better, TRBJ2-7 makes the J call doubtful. The germline gives CDR1 MNHEY, CDR2 SVGAGI. The length of the CDR3 is 16 residues. The CDR3 DNA sequence: TGTGCCAGCAGTTACTCCCCCGACAGGGTGAGCGACGAGCAGTACTTC. As protein: CASSYSPDRVSDEQYF.

The V gene is TRBV6-1, the J gene TRBJ2-5, with 7 bases that match TRBD1. The DNA end is more similar to TRBJ2-7, so the J call may be wrong. CDR3 length: 19 residues. Germline CDR1 reads MNHNS; CDR2 reads SASEGT. CDR3 loop: CASSEGVWGPGQSNYEQYF. CDR3 nucleotides: TGTGCCAGCAGTGAGGGAGTTTGGGGCCCGGGACAGTCAAACTACGAGCAGTACTTC.